This T cell receptor beta chain was sequenced during a study of T cells in Graves' hyperthyroidism and ophthalmopathy. Whole-study findings and limits: Ophthalmopathy prediction by the model preceded onset by a median 6.5 months.

Amplification of TCR beta CDR3 regions was performed using RNA transcripts as template. The primer set for the first-round RT-PCR of the TCR CDR3 was HTBI. One entry per CDR3 protein results from TCRdb running MiXCR on the multiplex PCR reads. Here the sample spans more than 550,000 distinct CDR3 sequences, roughly a sixth being singletons. Patients counted as stable if ophthalmopathy did not develop within 18 months. The J segment lost 5 bases and the V segment lost 3 bases, leaving 8 bases of the junction unmatched. This CDR3 comprises 15 residues. Germline CDR1 ENHRY, CDR2 SYGVKD. This clonotype has at least ten counts. The target antigen is unknown.

The rearrangement links TRBV10-3 to TRBJ2-5; 8 bases line up with TRBD2. This clonotype was sampled from a man in his forties or fifties with Graves' hyperthyroidism. Sample: blood. As DNA, the CDR3 is TGTGCCATCAGTGATGGACTAGCTGCAGGGGAGACCCAGTACTTC. Translating it yields CAISDGLAAGETQYF.